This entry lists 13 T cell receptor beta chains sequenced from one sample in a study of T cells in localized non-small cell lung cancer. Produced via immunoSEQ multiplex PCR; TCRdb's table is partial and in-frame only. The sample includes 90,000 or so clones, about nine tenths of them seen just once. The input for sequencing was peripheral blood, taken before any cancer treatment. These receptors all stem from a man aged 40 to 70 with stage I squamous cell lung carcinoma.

The DNA for the CDR3 is TGTGCCACCAGCAGAGAAATAGGGCAACTAAACTATGGCTACACCTTC. Translating gives CATSREIGQLNYGYTF. The chain recombines TRBV15 with TRBJ1-2; the D is unclear. The germline gives CDR1 LNHNV, CDR2 YYDKDF (reference sequence). This CDR3 is 16 amino acids long. Trimming left V 0 bases short and J 2 bases short, with 13 bases between.

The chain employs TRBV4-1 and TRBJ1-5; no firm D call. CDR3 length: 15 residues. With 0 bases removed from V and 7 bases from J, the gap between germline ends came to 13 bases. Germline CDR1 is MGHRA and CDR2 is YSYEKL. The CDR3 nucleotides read TGCGCCAGCAGCCAAGATCTGCGGGGTGGGCAGCCCCAGCATTTT. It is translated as CASSQDLRGGQPQHF.

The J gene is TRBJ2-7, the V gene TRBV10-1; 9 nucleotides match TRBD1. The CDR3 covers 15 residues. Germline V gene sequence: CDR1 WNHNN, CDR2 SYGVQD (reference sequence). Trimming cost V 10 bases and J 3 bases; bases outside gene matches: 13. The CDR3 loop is CATREGTGTSYEQYF. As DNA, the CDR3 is TGCGCCACCAGAGAAGGGACAGGGACAAGCTACGAGCAGTACTTC.

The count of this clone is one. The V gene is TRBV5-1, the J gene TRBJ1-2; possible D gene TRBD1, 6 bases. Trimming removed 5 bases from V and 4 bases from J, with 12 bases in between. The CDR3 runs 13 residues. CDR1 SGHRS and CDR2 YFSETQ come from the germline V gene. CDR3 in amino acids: CASRTGGSYGYTF. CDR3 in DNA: TGCGCCAGCAGGACGGGGGGCAGCTATGGCTACACCTTC.

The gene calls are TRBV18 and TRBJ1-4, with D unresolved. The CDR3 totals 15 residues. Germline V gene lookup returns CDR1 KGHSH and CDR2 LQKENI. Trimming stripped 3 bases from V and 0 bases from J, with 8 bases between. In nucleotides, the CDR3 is TGTGCCAGCTCACCTAGCACTACAACTAATGAAAAACTGTTTTTT. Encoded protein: CASSPSTTTNEKLFF.

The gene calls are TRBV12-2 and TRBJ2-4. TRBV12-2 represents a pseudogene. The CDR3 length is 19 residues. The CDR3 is CASRWGSFGGLLAKNIQYF. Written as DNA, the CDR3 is TGTGCAAGTCGCTGGGGATCCTTCGGGGGCTTGCTAGCCAAAAACATTCAGTACTTC.

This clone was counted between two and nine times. The CDR3 nucleotides are TGTGCCAGCACATTGTACACTGAAGCTTTCTTT. It is translated as CASTLYTEAFF. The genes are TRBV7-9 and TRBJ1-1; no firm D call. The CDR3 loop spans 11 amino acids. V was shortened by 7 bases and J by 3 bases, with 6 bases between the two germline ends. Germline V gives CDR1 SEHNR, CDR2 FQNEAQ (reference sequence). Drawing the rest from reference TRBV7-9 and TRBJ1-1, the complete variable domain is DTGVSQNPRHKITKRGQNVTFRCDPISEHNRLYWYRQTLGQGPEFLTYFQNEAQLEKSRLLSDRFSAERPKGSFSTLEIQRTEQGDSAMYLCASTLYTEAFFGQGTRLTVV.

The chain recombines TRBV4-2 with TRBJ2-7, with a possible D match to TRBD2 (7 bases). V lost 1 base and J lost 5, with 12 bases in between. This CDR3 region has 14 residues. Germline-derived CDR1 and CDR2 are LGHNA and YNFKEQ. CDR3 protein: CASSQGGGRNEQYF. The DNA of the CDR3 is TGTGCCAGCAGCCAAGGGGGGGGGCGGAACGAGCAGTACTTC.

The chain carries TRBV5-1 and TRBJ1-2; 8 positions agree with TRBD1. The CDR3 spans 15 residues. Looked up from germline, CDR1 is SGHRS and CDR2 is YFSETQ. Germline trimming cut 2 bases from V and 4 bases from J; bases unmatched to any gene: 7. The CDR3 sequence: CASSLHEGQVYGYTF. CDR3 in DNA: TGCGCCAGCAGCTTACACGAGGGACAGGTCTATGGCTACACCTTC.

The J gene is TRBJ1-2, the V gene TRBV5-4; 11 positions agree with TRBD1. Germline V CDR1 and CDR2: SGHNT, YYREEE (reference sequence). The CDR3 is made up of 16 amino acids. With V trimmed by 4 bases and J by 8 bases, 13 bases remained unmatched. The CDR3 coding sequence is TGTGCCAGCAGCACCGGACAGGGGGCCCAATCGGTCGGCTACACCTTC. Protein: CASSTGQGAQSVGYTF.

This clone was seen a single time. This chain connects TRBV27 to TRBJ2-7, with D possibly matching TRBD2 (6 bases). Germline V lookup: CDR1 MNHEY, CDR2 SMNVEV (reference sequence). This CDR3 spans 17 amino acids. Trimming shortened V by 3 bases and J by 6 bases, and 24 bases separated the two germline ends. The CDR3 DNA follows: TGTGCCAGCAGTTTTCACCCGTGGCGGGATGTGGGCGCCGAGCAGTACTTC. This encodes CASSFHPWRDVGAEQYF.

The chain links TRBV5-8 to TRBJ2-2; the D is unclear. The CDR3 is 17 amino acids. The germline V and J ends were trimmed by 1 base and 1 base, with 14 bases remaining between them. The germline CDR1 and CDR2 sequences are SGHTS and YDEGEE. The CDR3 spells CASSLIGRIQNTGELFF. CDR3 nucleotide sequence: TGTGCCAGCAGCTTGATCGGGCGGATCCAGAACACCGGGGAGCTGTTTTTT.

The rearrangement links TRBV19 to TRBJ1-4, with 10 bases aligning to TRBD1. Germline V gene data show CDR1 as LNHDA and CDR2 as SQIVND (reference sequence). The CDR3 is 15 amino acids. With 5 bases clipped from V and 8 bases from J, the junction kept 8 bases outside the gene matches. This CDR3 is CASSPWGTGVEKLFF. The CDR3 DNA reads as TGTGCCAGTAGTCCATGGGGGACAGGGGTAGAAAAACTGTTTTTT.